These 21 T cell receptor beta chains came from one sample sequenced in a study of STAT5B mutations in CD4+ large granular lymphocyte leukemia. The protocol was immunoSEQ multiplex PCR, while the TCRdb copy is restricted to in-frame clones and leaves out a portion. The sample contains nearly 20,000 clones, 70% to 85% of which appear only once. The specimen was CD4+ T cells from blood buffy coats. The receptors here all came from a human donor in good health.

This chain connects TRBV4-1 to TRBJ2-7; D is possibly TRBD1 (7 bases). Trimming took 4 bases from V and 7 from J, leaving 17 bases between them. Germline CDR1 and CDR2: MGHRA and YSYEKL. This CDR3 contains 14 residues. CDR3 DNA sequence: TGCGCCAGCAGCCGCCCGACAGGGACTGGGGAGCAGTACTTC. It translates to CASSRPTGTGEQYF.

The chain employs TRBV6-5 and TRBJ2-5; no clear D gene. Trimming removed 2 bases from V and 5 bases from J, with 6 bases in between. The CDR3 has 12 residues. Germline values: CDR1 MNHEY, CDR2 SVGAGI. The CDR3 nucleotides read TGTGCCAGCAGTTACATTGGGGAGACCCAGTACTTC. It encodes CASSYIGETQYF.

The CDR3 region has the DNA TGTGCCATCAACGGAGCTCAGGGACAGACCCAGTACTTC. It codes for CAINGAQGQTQYF. The rearrangement uses TRBV10-3 and TRBJ2-5, with D possibly called TRBD1 or TRBD2 (5 bases each). The V gene's germline CDR1 is ENHRY and CDR2 SYGVKD. The V end was cut by 7 bases, the J end by 6 bases, with 15 bases between. The CDR3 is 13 amino acids.

The CDR3 spells CASSPGGYTGELFF. In DNA, the CDR3 is TGTGCCAGCAGCCCAGGGGGCTACACCGGGGAGCTGTTTTTT. This chain links TRBV2 with TRBJ2-2, with 8 bases identical to TRBD1. Trimming removed 6 bases from V and 3 bases from J; junction bases left unmatched: 3. CDR3 length: 14 amino acids. Germline V lookup: CDR1 SNHLY, CDR2 FYNNEI.

This rearrangement joins TRBV29-1 to TRBJ1-2, with D uncertain. The CDR3 has 9 residues. V dropped 3 bases and J dropped 8 bases, with 4 bases sitting between them. The germline V gene has CDR1 SQVTM and CDR2 ANQGSEA. The CDR3 here is CSVDSGYTF. The CDR3 DNA sequence: TGCAGCGTTGATTCCGGCTACACCTTC.

This clone was recorded once. This chain uses TRBV19 with TRBJ2-7; D uncertain. CDR1 LNHDA and CDR2 SQIVND come from the germline V gene (reference sequence). Trimming removed 5 bases at V and 2 bases at J, with 16 bases between. The length of the CDR3 is 15 residues. The CDR3 here is CASSLQPLSTYEQYF. The CDR3 DNA sequence: TGTGCCAGTAGTCTTCAACCCCTAAGTACCTACGAGCAGTACTTC.

The V gene is TRBV6-1, the J gene TRBJ1-1; no firm D call. The ends were cut back, 7 bases at V and 1 base at J, with 10 bases in the middle. Germline V gene lookup returns CDR1 MNHNS and CDR2 SASEGT. The CDR3 extends over 13 amino acids. The CDR3 protein is CASTPAKNTEAFF. CDR3 DNA: TGTGCCAGCACCCCCGCTAAGAACACTGAAGCTTTCTTT.

The chain carries TRBV2 and TRBJ2-5, with TRBD1 matching 7 bases. Germline loops: CDR1 SNHLY, CDR2 FYNNEI. CDR3 length: 14 residues. V lost 7 bases, J lost 9 bases, and 14 bases stayed unmatched. The CDR3 spells CASTQEGTVLSQYF. The CDR3 DNA is TGTGCCAGCACCCAGGAAGGGACAGTACTGTCCCAGTACTTC.

The chain joins TRBV5-4 to TRBJ1-3, with 12 bases matching TRBD1. J lost 0 bases, V lost 3 bases, and 10 bases had no gene match. The length of the CDR3 is 19 residues. Per the germline V gene, CDR1 is SGHNT and CDR2 is YYREEE (reference sequence). The CDR3 DNA is TGTGCCAGCAGCTCCGGGACAGGGGGCCAAATAATCTCTGGAAACACCATATATTTT. Protein sequence: CASSSGTGGQIISGNTIYF.

The chain uses TRBV5-1 and TRBJ2-3; 8 bases fit TRBD2. Germline loops: CDR1 SGHRS, CDR2 YFSETQ. The V and J ends lost 0 bases and 0 bases, in that order; junction bases with no gene match: 3. The CDR3 runs to 16 residues. The CDR3 bases are TGCGCCAGCAGCTTGGAGCAGCGGGGGAGCACAGATACGCAGTATTTT. Protein: CASSLEQRGSTDTQYF.

The chain links TRBV30 to TRBJ1-2; TRBD1 aligns across 7 bases. J gave up 2 bases and V 5 bases, and 5 bases lay outside the gene matches. CDR3 length: 13 residues. CDR1 GTSNPN and CDR2 SVGIG come from the germline V gene (reference sequence). CDR3: CAWGSGQNYGYTF. In nucleotides, the CDR3 is TGTGCCTGGGGATCGGGACAGAACTATGGCTACACCTTC.

The rearrangement uses TRBV6-1 and TRBJ2-7; 10 nucleotides match TRBD1. The CDR3 length is 15 residues. CDR1 MNHNS and CDR2 SASEGT come from the germline V gene. Trimming removed 3 bases from V and 4 bases from J; junction bases left unmatched: 6. CDR3 sequence reads: CASSDPGQGVYEQYF. The CDR3 DNA is TGTGCCAGCAGTGACCCCGGACAGGGGGTTTACGAGCAGTACTTC.

V gene TRBV14 combines with J gene TRBJ1-1, with a weak D call TRBD1 (6 bases). Germline values: CDR1 SGHDN, CDR2 FVKESK. Between the trimmed V and J ends, which lost 2 bases and 8 bases, there was a span of 12 bases. This CDR3 is built from 13 residues. CDR3 protein: CASSQKQGAEAFF. The CDR3 region has the DNA TGTGCCAGCAGCCAAAAACAGGGCGCGGAAGCTTTCTTT. The full variable domain, rest sourced from reference TRBV14 and TRBJ1-1, is EAGVTQFPSHSVIEKGQTVTLRCDPISGHDNLYWYRRVMGKEIKFLLHFVKESKQDESGMPNNRFLAERTGGTYSTLKVQPAELEDSGVYFCASSQKQGAEAFFGQGTRLTVV.

The V and J genes are TRBV6-1 and TRBJ2-5, with a possible D match to TRBD2 (6 bases). The germline V gene has CDR1 MNHNS and CDR2 SASEGT. V was clipped by 3 bases and J by 1 base, with 18 bases between them. This CDR3 has 17 residues. For the CDR3, the DNA is TGTGCCAGCAGTGAGGCGGGACGGGCTTCCTTCCAAGAGACCCAGTACTTC. The encoded protein is CASSEAGRASFQETQYF.

V gene TRBV2 combines with J gene TRBJ1-5, with D possibly matching TRBD1 (6 bases). The CDR3 has 15 amino acids. Germline CDR1 SNHLY, CDR2 FYNNEI. With 6 bases removed from V and 7 bases from J, the gap between germline ends came to 19 bases. CDR3 in DNA: TGTGCCAGCAGGGGCTTAGGGGGGGGACACCAGCCCCAGCATTTT. It is translated as CASRGLGGGHQPQHF.

This chain connects TRBV19 to TRBJ2-6; D uncertain. The CDR3 is 18 amino acids. V shed 1 base and J shed 4 bases, with 17 bases lying between them. Germline V gives CDR1 LNHDA, CDR2 SQIVND (reference sequence). The CDR3 here is CASSIAAGKGAGANVLTF. Written as DNA, the CDR3 is TGTGCCAGTAGTATAGCGGCCGGTAAGGGTGCCGGGGCCAACGTCCTGACTTTC.

This chain links TRBV2 with TRBJ2-5; 10 nucleotides align to TRBD2. The CDR3 covers 14 residues. CDR1 is SNHLY and CDR2 is FYNNEI in the germline V gene. V lost 4 bases and J lost 11; bases outside the gene matches: 10. The CDR3 DNA reads as TGTGCCAGCAGTGGGACTAGCGGTCGAGGTGAGCAGTACTTC. Translating gives CASSGTSGRGEQYF.

V usage is TRBV29-1 and J usage is TRBJ1-1, with D hard to call. This CDR3 comprises 13 residues. With 2 bases removed from V and 5 bases from J, the gap between germline ends came to 12 bases. The V gene's germline CDR1 is SQVTM and CDR2 ANQGSEA. The CDR3, as DNA: TGCAGCGTTGAAAGCGGAGTCCGAACTGAAGCTTTCTTT. Its translation: CSVESGVRTEAFF.

This chain uses TRBV7-9 with TRBJ2-5; 14 nucleotides agree with TRBD2. There are 17 residues in the CDR3. Trimming removed 0 bases from V and 4 bases from J; junction bases left unmatched: 4. CDR1 is SEHNR and CDR2 is FQNEAQ in the germline V gene (reference sequence). CDR3 loop: CASSLAGLAGGRETQYF. DNA for the CDR3: TGTGCCAGCAGCTTAGCCGGACTAGCGGGAGGACGAGAGACCCAGTACTTC.

This sequence joins TRBV27 and TRBJ2-1; D is perhaps TRBD2 (5 bases). The V gene lost 4 bases and the J gene lost 1 base, with 11 bases spanning the gap. This CDR3 has 15 residues. Looked up from germline, CDR1 is MNHEY and CDR2 is SMNVEV (reference sequence). In DNA, the CDR3 is TGTGCCAGCAGTTCATCAGCGGTTTCCTACAATGAGCAGTTCTTC. Translation gives CASSSSAVSYNEQFF.

The chain has TRBV7-2 and TRBJ2-5; the match to TRBD2 covers 15 bases. The CDR3 totals 16 residues. Looked up from germline, CDR1 is SGHTA and CDR2 is FQGNSA. Germline trimming cut 4 bases from V and 5 bases from J; bases unmatched to any gene: 5. For the CDR3, the DNA is TGTGCCAGCAGCTCCCGGACTAGCGGGAGGGGTGAGACCCAGTACTTC. This sequence encodes CASSSRTSGRGETQYF.